The next 32 T cell receptor beta chains were all read from a single sample in a study of blood T cells in healthy people across ages. Together with a sample-barcoded 5' primer, a J-beta primer mix was included in a second PCR lasting about 6 to 11 cycles. TCRdb itself ran the 5' RACE reads through MiXCR, one entry per CDR3 protein. The table lists about 1.6 million distinct CDR3 sequences, 30% to 40% of them singletons. The sample comprised blood. All receptors derive from a woman aged 25 to 45 in good health.

This clonotype was observed many times. This chain joins TRBV6-1 and TRBJ2-5, with 11 positions matching TRBD1. The V and J ends lost 4 bases and 5 bases, in that order; junction bases with no gene match: 6. This CDR3 is 15 amino acids long. CDR1 MNHNS and CDR2 SASEGT come from the germline V gene. CDR3 region: CASSGGQGVLETQYF. Here the CDR3 DNA reads TGTGCCAGCAGTGGGGGACAGGGGGTTTTGGAGACCCAGTACTTC.

This clonotype was counted a few times. V gene TRBV3-1 combines with J gene TRBJ2-7; D assignment may be TRBD1 or TRBD2 (5 bases each). CDR1 LGHDT and CDR2 YNNKEL come from the germline V gene (reference sequence). V lost 0 bases and J lost 12, with 12 bases in between. This CDR3 is built from 12 residues. CDR3 in amino acids: CASSQDGGDRYF. The CDR3 DNA reads as TGTGCCAGCAGCCAAGACGGAGGAGACAGGTACTTC.

This clonotype has only a few counts. The chain carries TRBV20-1 and TRBJ2-7; D remains unclear. The CDR3 totals 13 residues. V was shortened by 5 bases and J by 2 bases, with 13 bases between the two germline ends. The germline V gene encodes CDR1 DFQATT and CDR2 SNEGSKA (reference sequence). The CDR3 nucleotides read TGCAGTGCTCAAATTCCCCCCACCTACGAGCAGTACTTC. Protein product: CSAQIPPTYEQYF.

The gene calls are TRBV20-1 and TRBJ2-1; D unresolved. Germline CDR1 reads DFQATT; CDR2 reads SNEGSKA (reference sequence). This CDR3 has 13 residues. V dropped 1 base and J dropped 5 bases, with 9 bases sitting between them. CDR3 protein: CSARGVSNNEQFF. CDR3 nucleotides: TGCAGTGCTAGAGGGGTCAGTAACAATGAGCAGTTCTTC.

V gene TRBV4-1 combines with J gene TRBJ2-1; 9 bases agree with TRBD2. The ends lost 4 bases at V and 3 bases at J; junction bases unmatched: 7. CDR1 and CDR2 from the germline V gene are MGHRA and YSYEKL. This CDR3 comprises 16 residues. The CDR3 DNA follows: TGCGCCAGCAGCCCCTGGACTAGCGTTGTCTACAATGAGCAGTTCTTC. This translates into CASSPWTSVVYNEQFF.

The genes are TRBV11-2 and TRBJ2-5; D may be TRBD1 (6 bases). The CDR3 runs to 13 residues. The germline CDR1 and CDR2 sequences are SGHAT and FQNNGV. Trimming pared 10 bases from V and 1 base from J, leaving 13 bases between. The CDR3 DNA is TGTGCCACCGGAGTGGGGGCCCAAGAGACCCAGTACTTC. This translates into CATGVGAQETQYF.

As concerns this clonotype: A read error may account for a junction end that differs from germline. The V call is TRBV6-5, the J call TRBJ2-1, with D possibly TRBD2 on 7 matching bases. CDR3 size: 13 residues. Germline CDR1 is MNHEY and CDR2 is SVGAGI. CDR3 protein: CVSTRKGGGEQFF. CDR3 DNA sequence: TGTGTCAGCACTCGAAAAGGGGGGGGTGAGCAGTTCTTC.

This clonotype was seen only a few times. The V and J genes are TRBV20-1 and TRBJ1-2; D ambiguous. The CDR3 is 11 residues long. The V and J ends lost 6 bases and 8 bases respectively, with 13 bases between them. Germline CDR1 is DFQATT and CDR2 is SNEGSKA (reference sequence). The CDR3 nucleotides read TGCAGTGCCCTGCTAACCTGGGGCTACACCTTC. As protein: CSALLTWGYTF.

The chain uses TRBV7-3 and TRBJ2-5, with 13 positions matching TRBD2. This CDR3 region has 13 residues. Trimming removed 4 bases from V and 11 bases from J; junction bases left unmatched: 4. Germline-derived CDR1 and CDR2 are SGHTA and FQGTGA. CDR3 sequence: CASSWTSGSEQYF. CDR3 nucleotides: TGTGCCAGCAGCTGGACTAGCGGGAGTGAGCAGTACTTC.

The V and J genes are TRBV30 and TRBJ1-2, with no clear D. CDR1 GTSNPN and CDR2 SVGIG come from the germline V gene (reference sequence). CDR3 length: 12 residues. V was shortened by 3 bases and J by 1 base, with 6 bases between the two germline ends. The CDR3: CAWRVNNYGYTF. Here the CDR3 DNA reads TGTGCCTGGAGGGTTAATAACTATGGCTACACCTTC.

The chain employs TRBV5-1 and TRBJ2-7; D is ambiguous. V lost 0 bases to trimming and J lost 2 bases, with 12 bases between them. CDR1 and CDR2 (germline): SGHRS, YFSETQ. There are 15 residues in the CDR3. CDR3 loop: CASSLDSSRPYEQYF. The CDR3 coding sequence is TGCGCCAGCAGCTTGGACAGTTCAAGGCCCTACGAGCAGTACTTC.

The rearrangement uses TRBV5-1 and TRBJ2-1, with D possibly being TRBD1 or TRBD2 (6 bases each). The CDR3 is 15 amino acids. The germline CDR1 and CDR2 sequences are SGHRS and YFSETQ. V was pared by 3 bases and J by 5 bases, with 15 bases between. CDR3 DNA sequence: TGCGCCAGCAGCTCTCGACTAGGGGGTAACAATGAGCAGTTCTTC. It specifies CASSSRLGGNNEQFF.

The gene calls are TRBV20-1 and TRBJ1-5; 7 nucleotides align to TRBD1. Looked up from germline, CDR1 is DFQATT and CDR2 is SNEGSKA (reference sequence). V was clipped by 0 bases and J by 0 bases; unmatched bases: 2. The CDR3 is made up of 15 amino acids. The CDR3 DNA follows: TGCAGTGCTAGAGATGGGACAGATAGCAATCAGCCCCAGCATTTT. This encodes CSARDGTDSNQPQHF.

The chain has TRBV12-3 or TRBV12-4 and TRBJ2-5; 11 nucleotides match TRBD2. The CDR3 is 18 amino acids. J lost 5 bases, V lost 3 bases, and 14 bases had no gene match. The CDR3 sequence: CASSLGLLAGAGLETQYF. CDR3 coding DNA: TGTGCCAGCAGTTTGGGCTTACTAGCGGGAGCTGGTTTGGAGACCCAGTACTTC.

This clonotype was counted a few times. The chain links TRBV6-1 to TRBJ1-5; a weak D match, TRBD1 (5 bases). This CDR3 is built from 15 residues. Trimming left V 0 bases short and J 2 bases short, with 8 bases between. CDR1 MNHNS and CDR2 SASEGT come from the germline V gene. The CDR3 region has the DNA TGTGCCAGCAGTGAAGCGGGGGGTGGCAATCAGCCCCAGCATTTT. This codes for CASSEAGGGNQPQHF.

J is TRBJ2-1 and V is TRBV28, with 9 bases fitting TRBD1. The J segment lost 1 base and the V segment lost 4 bases, leaving 8 bases of the junction unmatched. Germline-derived CDR1 and CDR2 are MDHEN and SYDVKM. This CDR3 is 17 amino acids long. CDR3 bases: TGTGCCAGCAGTTACACAGGGGGCGAGGGATCCTACAATGAGCAGTTCTTC. Protein sequence: CASSYTGGEGSYNEQFF.

The chain combines TRBV11-1 with TRBJ2-1; no definite D call. The CDR3 has 14 amino acids. CDR1 is SGHAT, CDR2 FQDESV, per germline (reference sequence). V was cut by 3 bases and J by 1 base, with 7 bases left in between. CDR3 sequence: CASSLGKSYNEQFF. The CDR3 region has the DNA TGTGCCAGCAGCTTGGGAAAGTCCTACAATGAGCAGTTCTTC.

V usage is TRBV28 and J usage is TRBJ2-1, with TRBD1 identical over 8 bases. CDR1 is MDHEN and CDR2 is SYDVKM in the germline V gene. Germline trimming cut 5 bases from V and 5 bases from J; bases unmatched to any gene: 11. There are 16 residues in the CDR3. The CDR3 bases are TGTGCCAGCAGTGCGGGGACAGGCCTTTTGGACAATGAGCAGTTCTTC. Translating it yields CASSAGTGLLDNEQFF.

This clonotype has a handful of counts. The junction departs from the called germline gene at one end, perhaps through a read error. The chain combines TRBV28 with TRBJ1-4; TRBD1 aligns across 7 bases. This CDR3 has 14 residues. CDR1 is MDHEN and CDR2 is SYDVKM in the germline V gene. The CDR3 here is CASSSTGTSEKLFF. DNA for the CDR3: TGTGCCAGCAGTTCGACAGGGACTAGTGAAAAACTGTTTTTT.

This clonotype was detected ten times or more. The CDR3 sequence: CSSSRTSGGNNEQFF. CDR3 nucleotides: TGCAGCTCATCCCGGACTAGCGGGGGCAACAATGAGCAGTTCTTC. The chain carries TRBV29-1 and TRBJ2-1; TRBD2 matches at 13 bases. CDR3 length: 15 residues. V was clipped by 8 bases and J by 5 bases; unmatched bases: 9. Germline V gives CDR1 SQVTM, CDR2 ANQGSEA.

This clonotype has only a few counts. The DNA of the CDR3 is TGTGCCACCTCCGACCCGGGACAGGGGGTAATGGATGAGCAGTTCTTC. This encodes CATSDPGQGVMDEQFF. The J gene is TRBJ2-1, the V gene TRBV24-1; 11 bases map to TRBD1. This CDR3 contains 16 residues. The V gene end was trimmed by 9 bases and the J gene end by 8 bases; junction bases not matched to a gene: 14. Germline V gives CDR1 KGHDR, CDR2 SFDVKD.

This clonotype came up a few times. The chain links TRBV6-5 to TRBJ2-7; 12 positions match TRBD1. The CDR3 runs to 15 residues. J gave up 3 bases and V 2 bases, and 2 bases lay outside the gene matches. Germline-derived CDR1 and CDR2 are MNHEY and SVGAGI. The CDR3 coding sequence is TGTGCCAGCAGTTACCGGGACAGGGGGCACTACGAGCAGTACTTC. Encoded protein: CASSYRDRGHYEQYF.

The V gene is TRBV7-9, the J gene TRBJ2-3; D is perhaps TRBD1 (6 bases). The V end was cut by 4 bases, the J end by 2 bases, with 22 bases between. The CDR3 covers 18 residues. CDR1 is SEHNR, CDR2 FQNEAQ, per germline (reference sequence). CDR3 sequence reads: CASSSLTQIWDITDTQYF. CDR3 DNA sequence: TGTGCCAGCAGCTCCCTCACGCAAATATGGGACATCACAGATACGCAGTATTTT.

For this clonotype: This may arise from a read error, as a much more abundant clone is one base away. The chain is built from TRBV4-2 and TRBJ2-7; 9 bases are shared with TRBD1. The V and J ends lost 4 bases and 3 bases, in that order; junction bases with no gene match: 10. Germline loops: CDR1 LGHNA, CDR2 YNFKEQ. CDR3 length: 16 residues. DNA of the CDR3: TGTGCCAGCAGCCCCGAACAGGGGGCGCCGGACTACGAGCAGTACTTC. Protein sequence: CASSPEQGAPDYEQYF.

This chain links TRBV2 with TRBJ2-5, with 8 positions matching TRBD1. V was pared by 5 bases and J by 4 bases, with 9 bases of the junction left unmatched. Germline V gene sequence: CDR1 SNHLY, CDR2 FYNNEI. The CDR3 has 15 residues. The CDR3 nucleotides are TGTGCCAGCAGTCCGGACAGGGATAGGGCAGAGACCCAGTACTTC. It is translated as CASSPDRDRAETQYF.

The chain joins TRBV29-1 to TRBJ1-2, with 8 bases matching TRBD1. Per the germline V gene, CDR1 is SQVTM and CDR2 is ANQGSEA. After removal of 7 bases from V and 3 bases from J, the junction contained 7 bases not matched to a gene. The CDR3 is made up of 13 amino acids. CDR3 loop: CSAQGARDYGYTF. The CDR3 DNA reads as TGCAGCGCCCAGGGGGCGAGGGACTATGGCTACACCTTC.

This clonotype has a handful of counts. The chain recombines TRBV28 with TRBJ1-1; TRBD1 aligns across 9 bases. CDR1 and CDR2 (germline): MDHEN, SYDVKM. The CDR3 has 16 amino acids. V lost 2 bases, J lost 1 base, and 5 bases stayed unmatched. For the CDR3, the DNA is TGTGCCAGCAGTTTACCTCCGGGACAGGGGAACACTGAAGCTTTCTTT. It is translated as CASSLPPGQGNTEAFF.

The chain uses TRBV15 and TRBJ1-1; D remains ambiguous. The CDR3 length is 14 residues. V lost 0 bases, J lost 4 bases, and 9 bases lay in between. Germline V gene sequence: CDR1 LNHNV, CDR2 YYDKDF (reference sequence). This CDR3 is CATSRELTGTEAFF. The CDR3 nucleotides read TGTGCCACCAGCAGAGAGTTAACGGGCACTGAAGCTTTCTTT.

The V gene is TRBV20-1, the J gene TRBJ2-1; D is possibly TRBD1 or TRBD2 (5 bases each). The V end was cut by 3 bases, the J end by 2 bases, with 11 bases between. The CDR3 is made up of 14 amino acids. Germline V gene data show CDR1 as DFQATT and CDR2 as SNEGSKA (reference sequence). CDR3: CSARPTGPYNEQFF. The CDR3 region has the DNA TGCAGTGCTAGGCCCACGGGACCCTACAATGAGCAGTTCTTC.

This clonotype was seen only a few times. V usage is TRBV2 and J usage is TRBJ2-7; D gene ambiguous. Per the germline V gene, CDR1 is SNHLY and CDR2 is FYNNEI. V lost 6 bases and J lost 9, with 18 bases in between. The CDR3 has 13 amino acids. The CDR3 DNA is TGTGCCAGCAGCTTAATAGACCTGCCCGGGCAGTACTTC. Translation: CASSLIDLPGQYF.

This clonotype was observed a few times. This sequence joins TRBV29-1 and TRBJ2-1, with D possibly being TRBD2 (6 bases). Germline V lookup: CDR1 SQVTM, CDR2 ANQGSEA. This CDR3 spans 22 amino acids. The V end lost 6 bases, the J end lost 0 bases, and 36 bases lay between the germline ends. The CDR3 here is CSVLIYLEPREFIQSSYNEQFF. In DNA, the CDR3 is TGCAGCGTACTAATTTATTTGGAACCCCGGGAGTTTATACAAAGCTCCTACAATGAGCAGTTCTTC.

The gene calls are TRBV7-9 and TRBJ1-3; D unclear. This CDR3 comprises 14 residues. The germline V gene encodes CDR1 SEHNR and CDR2 FQNEAQ (reference sequence). The V and J ends lost 5 bases and 0 bases respectively, with 8 bases between them. The CDR3 loop is CASSHQDSGNTIYF. The CDR3 DNA is TGTGCCAGCAGCCACCAGGACTCTGGAAACACCATATATTTT.